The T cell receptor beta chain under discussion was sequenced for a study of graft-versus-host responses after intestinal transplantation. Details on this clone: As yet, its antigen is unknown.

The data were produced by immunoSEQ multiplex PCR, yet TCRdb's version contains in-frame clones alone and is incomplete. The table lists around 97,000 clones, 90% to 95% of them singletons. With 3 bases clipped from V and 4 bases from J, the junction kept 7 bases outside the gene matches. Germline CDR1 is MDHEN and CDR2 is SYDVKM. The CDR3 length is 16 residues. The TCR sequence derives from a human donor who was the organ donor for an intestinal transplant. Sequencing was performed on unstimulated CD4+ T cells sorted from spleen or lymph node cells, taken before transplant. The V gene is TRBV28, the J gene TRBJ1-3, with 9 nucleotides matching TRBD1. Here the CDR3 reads CASSFPTGGEGNTIYF. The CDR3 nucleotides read TGTGCCAGCAGTTTCCCTACAGGGGGCGAAGGAAACACCATATATTTT.